These T cell receptor beta chains were read from a single sample in a study of cytomegalovirus exposure and HLA in healthy donors. Only in-frame clones appear in the TCRdb table, and some are missing; sequencing was by immunoSEQ multiplex PCR. The sample lists about 200,000 clones; approximately 78% were seen once. The sample consisted of PBMCs. These receptors were taken from a middle-aged woman in good health and CMV-seronegative. CDR3s include the opening cysteine and the closing phenylalanine or tryptophan. A D gene is named only where the DNA matches it firmly.

TRBV11-3	TRBJ1-1	TRBD1	CASSSTTGITSGTEAFF	TGTGCCAGCAGCAGCACGACAGGGATTACTAGCGGCACTGAAGCTTTCTTT
TRBV19	TRBJ1-2	NA	CASSLHSSYGYTF	TGTGCCAGTAGTTTGCACTCCTCTTATGGCTACACCTTC
TRBV29-1	TRBJ2-7	NA	CSVVIAPPHEQYF	TGCAGCGTGGTTATAGCGCCCCCTCACGAGCAGTACTTC
TRBV12-5	TRBJ2-7	TRBD1	CASGLETTGFDEQYF	TGTGCTAGTGGTTTGGAGACGACAGGGTTCGACGAGCAGTACTTC
TRBV2	TRBJ2-5	TRBD2	CASSEASQRGRETQYF	TGTGCCAGCAGTGAAGCATCCCAGCGGGGGAGGGAGACCCAGTACTTC
TRBV7-8	TRBJ2-7	TRBD1	CASSSITGGYEQYF	TGTGCCAGCAGCTCCATCACAGGGGGGTACGAGCAGTACTTC
TRBV11-2	TRBJ2-7	TRBD2	CASSLDQGGGRAYEQYF	TGTGCCAGCAGCTTAGATCAAGGGGGCGGGAGGGCCTACGAGCAGTACTTC
TRBV7-3	TRBJ2-2	NA	CASSPVATGELFF	TGTGCCAGCAGCCCCGTAGCCACCGGGGAGCTGTTTTTT
TRBV9	TRBJ2-7	TRBD2	CASSATGTSGRGYEQYF	TGTGCCAGCAGCGCGACCGGGACTAGCGGGAGGGGGTACGAGCAGTACTTC
TRBV6-6	TRBJ2-7	NA	CASSYIAREQYF	TGTGCCAGCAGTTACATAGCCCGGGAGCAGTACTTC